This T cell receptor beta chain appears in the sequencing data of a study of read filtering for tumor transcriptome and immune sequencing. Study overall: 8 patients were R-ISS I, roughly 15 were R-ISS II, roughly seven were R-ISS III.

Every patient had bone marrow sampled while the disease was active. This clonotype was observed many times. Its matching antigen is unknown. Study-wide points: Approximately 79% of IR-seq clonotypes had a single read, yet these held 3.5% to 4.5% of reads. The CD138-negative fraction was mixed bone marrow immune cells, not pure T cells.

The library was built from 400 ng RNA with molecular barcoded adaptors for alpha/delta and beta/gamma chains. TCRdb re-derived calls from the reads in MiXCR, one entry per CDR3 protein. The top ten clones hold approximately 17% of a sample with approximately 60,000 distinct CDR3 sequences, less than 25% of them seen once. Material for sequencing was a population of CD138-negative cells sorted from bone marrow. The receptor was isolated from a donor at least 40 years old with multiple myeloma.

The CDR3 DNA is TGTGCCAGCAGCTTTGGGAGACTCAATGAGCAGTTCTTC. Protein product: CASSFGRLNEQFF. The chain recombines TRBV11-2 with TRBJ2-1; TRBD2 might be the D (5 bases). V was pared by 3 bases and J by 6 bases, with 9 bases between. The CDR3 contains 13 residues. Per germline, CDR1 SGHAT and CDR2 FQNNGV. The whole variable domain, filled in from reference TRBV11-2 and TRBJ2-1, reads EAGVAQSPRYKIIEKRQSVAFWCNPISGHATLYWYQQILGQGPKLLIQFQNNGVVDDSQLPKDRFSAERLKGVDSTLKIQPAKLEDSAVYLCASSFGRLNEQFFGPGTRLTVL.